The TCR beta chain under discussion was sequenced for a study of PD-1 blockade in mismatch repair-deficient tumors (dated by TCRdb to the late 2010s). With regard to the full study: Between late 2013 and late 2016, the trial enrolled 75 to 95 consecutive patients with approximately 13 types of mismatch repair-deficient cancer, all of whom had received prior treatment and were progressing. Tumor-associated T cell clones in the peripheral blood of patients responding to PD-1 blockade were tracked using deep sequencing of TCR CDR3 regions. Study-wide conclusions, independent of this receptor: Rapid expansion after pembrolizumab followed by contraction, generally before radiologic responses, was shown by tumor-resident clones, which were often undetectable in blood before treatment.

Looking up the germline V gene yields CDR1 MNHEY and CDR2 SVGAGI. V is shortened by 5 bases, J by 3 bases, and the region joining them spans 14 bases. The CDR3 spans 14 residues, from the cysteine through the phenylalanine. Only the CDR3 DNA stays, 42 bases, in frame from base 1. Remarks on this clone: Its cognate antigen has yet to be identified. There are no base qualities to consult, and no much larger clone falls within one base.

Mismatch repair deficiency was established in every enrolled patient by polymerase chain reaction or immunohistochemistry. A few patients who responded to pembrolizumab therapy underwent TCR sequencing. Pembrolizumab PD-1 blockade was prospectively tested in advanced mismatch repair-deficient cancers, regardless of tissue of origin, in the phase II trial. Peripheral blood T cell samples were serially collected before and at multiple times after PD-1 blockade was started. Blood sampling times were reported as weeks after the first pembrolizumab dose. Preparation of the library involved the immunoSEQ multiplex PCR assay. TCRdb stores this immuneACCESS table with in-frame sequences only. Part of the clones is absent; in the studies checked, under half of the shortfall reflects unresolved V genes, and no reason is known for the rest. The sample data list tens of thousands of clones, and around 73% of these were observed just once. The ten most abundant clones make up 3.3% of the sample.

The receptor chain draws on TRBV6-5 and TRBJ2-7; TRBD2 might be the D gene, on 6 matching bases. The sequenced sample was peripheral blood, obtained 4 weeks after starting pembrolizumab. The clonotype was recovered from an adult with mismatch repair-deficient cancer. CDR3 region: CASSISTRNYEQYF. The DNA sequence is TGTGCCAGCAGTATCTCGACTAGGAACTACGAGCAGTACTTC.